This T cell receptor (beta chain) was recovered during a study of blood T cell repertoires in COVID-19. Whole-study context: From the United States, Italy and Spain came samples of acute and convalescent COVID-19.

In the original processing: Reference gene primer amplification gave estimated nucleated cell counts. Libraries were prepared by immunoSEQ multiplex PCR; TCRdb keeps only in-frame clonotypes and omits some of them. That table furnishes V, J and clone size, whereas the DNA furnished D and trimming. The sample consists of roughly 430,000 clones, roughly 86% of them appearing once. Participants came from fewer than 25 US areas, aged roughly 18 to 95 years. Cohorts were based on clinical histories the participants reported. The TCR was taken from a woman aged 40-49 years with acute COVID-19. The sequenced sample consisted of PBMCs or T cells enriched from blood (not recorded which).

The CDR3 region is CAWNRDDRSSEQFF. In nucleotides, the CDR3 is TGTGCCTGGAACCGAGATGACAGGTCGAGTGAGCAGTTCTTC. This chain connects TRBV30 to TRBJ2-1, with D tentatively TRBD1 (6 bases). V was pared by 4 bases and J by 9 bases, with 19 bases between. CDR1 GTSNPN and CDR2 SVGIG come from the germline V gene (reference sequence). The length of the CDR3 is 14 residues.